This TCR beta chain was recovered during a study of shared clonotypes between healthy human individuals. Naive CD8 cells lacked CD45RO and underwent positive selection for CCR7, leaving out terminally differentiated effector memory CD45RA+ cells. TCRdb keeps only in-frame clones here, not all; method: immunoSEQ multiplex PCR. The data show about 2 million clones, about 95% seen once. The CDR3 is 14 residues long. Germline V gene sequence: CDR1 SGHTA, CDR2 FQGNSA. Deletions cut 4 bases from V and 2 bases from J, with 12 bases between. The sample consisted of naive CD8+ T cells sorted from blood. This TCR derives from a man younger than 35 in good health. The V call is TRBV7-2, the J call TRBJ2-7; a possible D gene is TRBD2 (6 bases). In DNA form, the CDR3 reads TGTGCCAGCAGCTCCCGGACTATCCCCTACGAGCAGTACTTC. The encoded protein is CASSSRTIPYEQYF.